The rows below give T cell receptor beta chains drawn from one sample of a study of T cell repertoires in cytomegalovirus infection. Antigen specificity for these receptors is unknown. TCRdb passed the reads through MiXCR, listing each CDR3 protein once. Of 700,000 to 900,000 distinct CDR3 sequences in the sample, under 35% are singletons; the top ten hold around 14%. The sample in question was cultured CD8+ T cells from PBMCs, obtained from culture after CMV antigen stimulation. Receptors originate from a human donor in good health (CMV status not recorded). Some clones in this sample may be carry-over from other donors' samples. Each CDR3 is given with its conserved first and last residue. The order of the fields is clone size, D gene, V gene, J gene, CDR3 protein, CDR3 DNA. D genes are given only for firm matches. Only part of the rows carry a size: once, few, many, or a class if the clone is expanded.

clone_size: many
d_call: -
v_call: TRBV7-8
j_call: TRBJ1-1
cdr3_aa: CASSLDAPENTEAFF
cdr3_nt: TGTGCCAGCAGCTTAGATGCCCCAGAAAACACTGAAGCTTTCTTT

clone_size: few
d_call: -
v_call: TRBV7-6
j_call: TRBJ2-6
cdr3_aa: CASSPGGASGANVLTF
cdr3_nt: TGTGCCAGCAGCCCAGGGGGGGCGTCTGGGGCCAACGTCCTGACTTTC

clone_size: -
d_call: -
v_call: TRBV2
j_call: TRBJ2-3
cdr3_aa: CASRSVGNENPFTDTQYF
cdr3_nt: TGTGCCAGCAGATCGGTGGGAAATGAAAACCCCTTCACAGATACGCAGTATTTT

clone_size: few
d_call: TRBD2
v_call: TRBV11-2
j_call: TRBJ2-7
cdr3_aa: CATGLAASYEQYF
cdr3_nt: TGTGCCACCGGACTAGCGGCCTCCTACGAGCAGTACTTC

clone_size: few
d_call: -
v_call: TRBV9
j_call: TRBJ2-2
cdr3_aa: CASSVVQHTGELFF
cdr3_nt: TGTGCCAGCAGCGTAGTACAGCACACCGGGGAGCTGTTTTTT

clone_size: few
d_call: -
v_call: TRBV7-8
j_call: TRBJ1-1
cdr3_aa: CASSLLAPHMNTEAFF
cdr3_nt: TGTGCCAGCAGCTTACTGGCCCCTCATATGAACACTGAAGCTTTCTTT

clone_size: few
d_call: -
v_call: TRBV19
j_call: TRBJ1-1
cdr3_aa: CASSSPEENTEAFF
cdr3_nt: TGTGCCAGTAGTAGCCCCGAGGAGAACACTGAAGCTTTCTTT

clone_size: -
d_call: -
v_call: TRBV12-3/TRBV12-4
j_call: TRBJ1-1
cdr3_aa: CASSLGRLDITEAFF
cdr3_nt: TGTGCCAGCAGTTTAGGACGATTGGACATCACTGAAGCTTTCTTT

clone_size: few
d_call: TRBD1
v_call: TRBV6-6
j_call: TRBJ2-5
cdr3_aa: CASTDREETQYF
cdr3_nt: TGTGCCAGCACGGACAGGGAAGAGACCCAGTACTTC

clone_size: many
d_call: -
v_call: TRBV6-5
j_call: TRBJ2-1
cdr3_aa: CASSSASTYNEQFF
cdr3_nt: TGTGCCAGCAGTTCGGCTAGCACCTACAATGAGCAGTTCTTC

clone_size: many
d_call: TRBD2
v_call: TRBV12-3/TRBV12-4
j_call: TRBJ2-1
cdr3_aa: CASRTSAGVGDEQFF
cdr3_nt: TGTGCCAGCAGAACCTCAGCGGGGGTAGGGGATGAGCAGTTCTTC

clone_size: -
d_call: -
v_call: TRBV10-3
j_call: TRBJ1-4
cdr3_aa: CATLQGEGEKLFF
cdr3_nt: TGTGCCACTCTACAGGGAGAGGGTGAAAAACTGTTTTTT

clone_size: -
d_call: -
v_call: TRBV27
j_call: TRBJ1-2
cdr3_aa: CASSPDRHYGYTF
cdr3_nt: TGTGCCAGTTCTCCGGACAGACACTATGGCTACACCTTC

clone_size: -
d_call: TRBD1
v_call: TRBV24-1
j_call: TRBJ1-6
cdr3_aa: CATSDLEGQGNSPLHF
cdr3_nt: TGTGCCACCAGTGATTTGGAAGGACAGGGGAATTCACCCCTCCACTTT

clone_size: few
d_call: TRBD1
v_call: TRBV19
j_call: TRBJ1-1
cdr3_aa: CASSLLRDRGLGAFF
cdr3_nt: TGTGCCAGTAGTCTCCTCCGGGACAGGGGGCTAGGAGCTTTCTTT

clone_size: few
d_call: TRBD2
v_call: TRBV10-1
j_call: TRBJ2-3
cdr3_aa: CASSQRGDTDTQYF
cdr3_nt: TGCGCCAGCAGTCAACGGGGGGATACAGATACGCAGTATTTT

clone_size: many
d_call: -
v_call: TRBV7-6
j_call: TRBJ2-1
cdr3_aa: CASSRPRDALPETSYNEQFF
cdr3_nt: TGTGCCAGCAGCCGCCCCCGGGACGCACTCCCCGAAACCTCCTACAATGAGCAGTTCTTC

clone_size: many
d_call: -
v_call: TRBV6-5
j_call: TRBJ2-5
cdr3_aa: CASSYSNGQQETQYF
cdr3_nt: TGTGCCAGCAGTTACTCGAACGGCCAGCAAGAGACCCAGTACTTC

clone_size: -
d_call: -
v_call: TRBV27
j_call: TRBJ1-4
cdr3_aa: CASSLQGFATNEKLFF
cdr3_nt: TGTGCCAGCAGTTTACAGGGGTTTGCAACTAATGAAAAACTGTTTTTT

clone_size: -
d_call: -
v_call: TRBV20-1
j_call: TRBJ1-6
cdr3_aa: CSARDKGVVTPLHF
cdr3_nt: TGCAGTGCTAGAGATAAGGGGGTAGTGACACCCCTCCACTTT

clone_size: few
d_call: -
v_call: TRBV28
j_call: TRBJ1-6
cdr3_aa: CASRGTLSPLHF
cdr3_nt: TGTGCCAGCAGGGGGACTCTTTCACCCCTCCACTTT

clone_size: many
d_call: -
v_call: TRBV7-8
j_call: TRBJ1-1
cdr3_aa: CASSHPLGGNSEAFF
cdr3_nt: TGTGCCAGCAGCCACCCTTTGGGGGGAAATAGTGAAGCTTTCTTT

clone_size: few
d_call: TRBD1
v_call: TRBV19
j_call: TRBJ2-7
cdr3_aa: CASTPVGGEYEQYF
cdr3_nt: TGTGCCAGTACCCCGGTAGGGGGCGAGTACGAGCAGTACTTC

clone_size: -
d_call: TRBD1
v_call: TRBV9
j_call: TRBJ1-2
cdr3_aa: CASSVGGGGGYTF
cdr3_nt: TGTGCCAGCAGCGTAGGAGGGGGCGGTGGCTACACCTTC

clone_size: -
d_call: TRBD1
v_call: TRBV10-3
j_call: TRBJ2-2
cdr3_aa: CAISPGQGAPGELFF
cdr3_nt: TGTGCCATCAGTCCGGGACAGGGGGCCCCCGGGGAGCTGTTTTTT

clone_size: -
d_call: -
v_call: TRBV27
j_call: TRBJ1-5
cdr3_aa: CASSLGLSQPQHF
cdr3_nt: TGTGCCAGCAGTTTAGGACTTTCCCAGCCCCAGCATTTT